This T cell receptor (beta chain) was identified in a study of blood T cell repertoires in COVID-19. The wider study: Donors in the United States, Italy and Spain gave samples during acute or convalescent COVID-19. The cDNA or gDNA used as material had been derived from T cells, B-cell-depleted T cells, or PBMCs.

The CDR3 contains 16 residues. Per the original methods: Quantification of nucleated cells was approximated via reference gene primer amplification. Only in-frame clones appear in the TCRdb table, and some are missing; sequencing was by immunoSEQ multiplex PCR. The DNA was the basis for D and trimming; V, J and clone size are from that table. The sample lists over 70,000 clones, approximately 90% seen once, with 6.5% to 8.5% in the top ten. The chain recombines TRBV12-1 with TRBJ2-7; the table's D call TRBD2 went unverified against the DNA. TRBV12-1 is a known pseudogene. The sequence derives from a woman older than 75 with acute or convalescent COVID-19. The sequenced sample consisted of peripheral blood. CDR3 nucleotides: TGTGCCAGCAGCTTTTCACGCCTAGCGGGAGGAGGGGAGCAGTACTTC. It translates to CASSFSRLAGGGEQYF.